This TCR beta chain was recovered during a study of siplizumab effects on memory and regulatory T cells. General study points: An assignable naive or memory phenotype was lacking in roughly 80-97% of proliferating CD4+ or CD8+ clones. There appeared to be greater diversity in naive T cells than in memory cells, and naive T cells seemed major contributors to the alloresponse.

Remarks on this clone: Its specificity is unknown.

The CDR3 loop spans 18 amino acids. CDR1 and CDR2 (germline): KGHSH, LQKENI. The ends lost 0 bases at V and 5 bases at J; junction bases unmatched: 8. This table comes from immunoSEQ multiplex PCR, and its TCRdb copy is limited to in-frame clones, with some not included. The sample carries 85,000 to 95,000 clones, 85% to 95% recorded once. The receptor was derived from a human donor in good health. The source material was non-Treg CD4+ T cells sorted from blood. This chain connects TRBV18 to TRBJ2-2; 11 bases match TRBD2. The CDR3 DNA reads as TGTGCCAGCTCACCACCTTCGCTAGCGGGAGGCGGGACCGGGGAGCTGTTTTTT. Translation: CASSPPSLAGGGTGELFF. The full variable domain, its missing parts supplied by reference TRBV18 and TRBJ2-2, is NAGVMQNPRHLVRRRGQEARLRCSPMKGHSHVYWYRQLPEEGLKFMVYLQKENIIDESGMPKERFSAEFPKEGPSILRIQQVVRGDSAAYFCASSPPSLAGGGTGELFFGEGSRLTVL.